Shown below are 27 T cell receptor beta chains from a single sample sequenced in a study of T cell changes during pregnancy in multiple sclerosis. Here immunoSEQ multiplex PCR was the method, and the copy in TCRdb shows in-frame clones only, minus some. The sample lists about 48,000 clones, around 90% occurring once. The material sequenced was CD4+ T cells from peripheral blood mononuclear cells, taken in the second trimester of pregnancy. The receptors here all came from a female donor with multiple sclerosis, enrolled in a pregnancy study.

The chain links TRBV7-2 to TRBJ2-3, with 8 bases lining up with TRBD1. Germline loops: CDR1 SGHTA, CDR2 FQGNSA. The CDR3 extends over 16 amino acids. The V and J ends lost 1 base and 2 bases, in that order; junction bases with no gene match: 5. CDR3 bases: TGTGCCAGCAGCTTAGGGTACAGGGGGTTCACAGATACGCAGTATTTT. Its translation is CASSLGYRGFTDTQYF.

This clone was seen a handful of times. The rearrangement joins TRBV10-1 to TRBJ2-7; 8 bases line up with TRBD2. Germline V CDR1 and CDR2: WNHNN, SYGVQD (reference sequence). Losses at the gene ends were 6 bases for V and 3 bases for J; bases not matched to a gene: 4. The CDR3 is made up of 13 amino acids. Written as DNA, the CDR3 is TGCGCCAGCAGCGAGGGGACTAGCTACGAGCAGTACTTC. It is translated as CASSEGTSYEQYF.

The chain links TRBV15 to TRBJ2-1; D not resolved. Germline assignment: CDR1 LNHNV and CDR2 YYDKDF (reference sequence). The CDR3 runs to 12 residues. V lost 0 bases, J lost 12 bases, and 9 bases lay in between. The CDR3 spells CATSRERLRQFF. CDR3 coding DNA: TGTGCCACCAGCAGAGAACGGTTACGGCAGTTCTTC.

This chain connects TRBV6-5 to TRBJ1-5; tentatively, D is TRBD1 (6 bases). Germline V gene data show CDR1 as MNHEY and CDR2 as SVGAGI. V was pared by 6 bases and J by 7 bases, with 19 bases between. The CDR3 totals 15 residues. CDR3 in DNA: TGTGCCAGCAGCCCGCGGGGGGCAGGGGCCCAGCCCCAGCATTTT. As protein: CASSPRGAGAQPQHF.

The CDR3 DNA sequence: TGTGCCATCAATTCGGCAACTAATGAAAAACTGTTTTTT. The encoded protein is CAINSATNEKLFF. The chain is built from TRBV10-3 and TRBJ1-4; D is ambiguous. Trimming took 7 bases from V and 0 from J, leaving 6 bases between them. Germline V gene sequence: CDR1 ENHRY, CDR2 SYGVKD. CDR3 size: 13 residues.

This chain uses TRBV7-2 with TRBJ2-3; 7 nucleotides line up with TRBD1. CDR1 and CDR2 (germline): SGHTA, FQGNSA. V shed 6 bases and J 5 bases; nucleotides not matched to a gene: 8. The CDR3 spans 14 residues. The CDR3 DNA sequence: TGTGCCAGCAGTTCCAACAGGGGTGGAGATACGCAGTATTTT. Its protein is CASSSNRGGDTQYF.

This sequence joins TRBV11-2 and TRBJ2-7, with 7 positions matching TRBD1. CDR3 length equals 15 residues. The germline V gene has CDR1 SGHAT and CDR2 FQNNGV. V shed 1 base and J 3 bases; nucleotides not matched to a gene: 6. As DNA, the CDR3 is TGTGCCAGCAGCTTAGTTGTCAGGGGGATCTACGAGCAGTACTTC. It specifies CASSLVVRGIYEQYF.

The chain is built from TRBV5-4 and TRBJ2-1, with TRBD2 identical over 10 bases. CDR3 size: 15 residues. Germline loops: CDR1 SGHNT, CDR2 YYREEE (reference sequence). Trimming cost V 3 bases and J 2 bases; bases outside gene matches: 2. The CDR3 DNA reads TGTGCCAGCAGCTCTAGCGGGGGCACCTACAATGAGCAGTTCTTC. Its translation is CASSSSGGTYNEQFF. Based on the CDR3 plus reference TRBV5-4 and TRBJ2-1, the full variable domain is ETGVTQSPTHLIKTRGQQVTLRCSSQSGHNTVSWYQQALGQGPQFIFQYYREEENGRGNFPPRFSGLQFPNYSSELNVNALELDDSALYLCASSSSGGTYNEQFFGPGTRLTVL.

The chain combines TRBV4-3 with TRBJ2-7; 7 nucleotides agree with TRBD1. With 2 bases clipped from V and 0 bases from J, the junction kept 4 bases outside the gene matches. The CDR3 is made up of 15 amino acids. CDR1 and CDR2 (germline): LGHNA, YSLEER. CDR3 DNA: TGCGCCAGCAGCCAAAGCTGGGACAGCTCCTACGAGCAGTACTTC. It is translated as CASSQSWDSSYEQYF.

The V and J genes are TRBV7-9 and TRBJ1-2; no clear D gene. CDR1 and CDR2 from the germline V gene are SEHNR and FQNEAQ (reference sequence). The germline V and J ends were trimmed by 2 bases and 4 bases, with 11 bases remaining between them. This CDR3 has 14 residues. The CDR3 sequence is CASSLITESYGYTF. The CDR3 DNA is TGTGCCAGCAGCTTAATCACTGAATCCTATGGCTACACCTTC.

The CDR3 sequence is CSAQKTGTSGGGRDEQFF. DNA for the CDR3: TGCAGCGCCCAAAAGACAGGGACTAGCGGGGGGGGCCGGGATGAGCAGTTCTTC. The chain has TRBV29-1 and TRBJ2-1; 16 nucleotides match TRBD2. Germline V gene data show CDR1 as SQVTM and CDR2 as ANQGSEA. Germline trimming cut 7 bases from V and 8 bases from J; bases unmatched to any gene: 17. This CDR3 has 18 amino acids.

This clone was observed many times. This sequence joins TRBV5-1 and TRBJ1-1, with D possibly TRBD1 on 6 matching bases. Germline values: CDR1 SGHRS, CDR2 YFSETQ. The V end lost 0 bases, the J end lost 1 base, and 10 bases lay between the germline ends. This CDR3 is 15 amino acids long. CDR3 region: CASSLAGTPNTEAFF. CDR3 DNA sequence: TGCGCCAGCAGCTTGGCCGGGACACCGAACACTGAAGCTTTCTTT.

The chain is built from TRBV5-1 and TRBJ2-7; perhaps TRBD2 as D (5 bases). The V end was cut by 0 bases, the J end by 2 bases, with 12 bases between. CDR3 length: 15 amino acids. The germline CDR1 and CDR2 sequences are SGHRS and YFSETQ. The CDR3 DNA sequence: TGCGCCAGCAGCTTGGCCGAGGGCTTCCCCTACGAGCAGTACTTC. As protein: CASSLAEGFPYEQYF.

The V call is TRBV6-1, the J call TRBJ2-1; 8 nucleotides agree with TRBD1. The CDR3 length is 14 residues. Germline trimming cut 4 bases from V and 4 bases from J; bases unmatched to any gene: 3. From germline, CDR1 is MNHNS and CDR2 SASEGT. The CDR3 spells CASSAGTGYNEQFF. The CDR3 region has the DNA TGTGCCAGCAGTGCCGGGACAGGTTACAATGAGCAGTTCTTC.

CDR3: CASSQGIAGYQETQYF. The CDR3 DNA reads TGCGCCAGCAGCCAGGGGATAGCGGGGTACCAAGAGACCCAGTACTTC. The chain is built from TRBV4-3 and TRBJ2-5; 8 bases agree with TRBD2. This CDR3 comprises 16 residues. V dropped 3 bases and J dropped 0; count of bases not matched to a gene: 6. Germline loops: CDR1 LGHNA, CDR2 YSLEER.

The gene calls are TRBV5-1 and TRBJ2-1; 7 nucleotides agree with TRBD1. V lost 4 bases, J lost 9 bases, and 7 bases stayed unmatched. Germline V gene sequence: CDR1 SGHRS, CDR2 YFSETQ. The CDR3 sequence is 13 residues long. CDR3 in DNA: TGCGCCAGCAGCAAAGGACAGGACCGTGAGCAGTTCTTC. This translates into CASSKGQDREQFF.

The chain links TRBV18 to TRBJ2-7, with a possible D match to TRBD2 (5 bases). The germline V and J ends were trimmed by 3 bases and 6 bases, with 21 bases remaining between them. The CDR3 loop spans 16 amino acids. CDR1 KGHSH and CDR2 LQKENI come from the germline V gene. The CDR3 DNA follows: TGTGCCAGCTCACCCCTCAACCCGAAGCGGTCGGGCGAGCAGTACTTC. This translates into CASSPLNPKRSGEQYF.

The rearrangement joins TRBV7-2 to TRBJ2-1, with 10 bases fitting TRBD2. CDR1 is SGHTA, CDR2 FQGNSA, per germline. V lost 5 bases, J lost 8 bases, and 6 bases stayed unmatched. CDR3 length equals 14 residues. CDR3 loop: CASSGASGSYEQFF. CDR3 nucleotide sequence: TGTGCCAGCAGCGGGGCTAGCGGGAGTTATGAGCAGTTCTTC.

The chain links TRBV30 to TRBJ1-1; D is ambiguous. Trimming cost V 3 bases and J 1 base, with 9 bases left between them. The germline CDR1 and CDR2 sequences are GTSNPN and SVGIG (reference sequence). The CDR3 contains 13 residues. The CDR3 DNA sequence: TGTGCCTGGAGAACACAACCGAACACTGAAGCTTTCTTT. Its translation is CAWRTQPNTEAFF.

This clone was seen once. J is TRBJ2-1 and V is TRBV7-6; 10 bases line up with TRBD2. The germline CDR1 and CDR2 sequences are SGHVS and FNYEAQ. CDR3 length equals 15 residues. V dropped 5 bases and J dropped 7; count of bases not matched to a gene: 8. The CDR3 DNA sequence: TGTGCCAGCAGCACACCTAGCGGGAGATTAAATGAGCAGTTCTTC. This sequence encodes CASSTPSGRLNEQFF.

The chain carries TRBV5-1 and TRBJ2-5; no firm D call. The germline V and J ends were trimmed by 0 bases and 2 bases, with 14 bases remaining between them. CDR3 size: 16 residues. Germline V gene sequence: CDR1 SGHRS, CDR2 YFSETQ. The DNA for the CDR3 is TGCGCCAGCAGCTTGGTTATTGGGCCGTCACAAGAGACCCAGTACTTC. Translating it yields CASSLVIGPSQETQYF. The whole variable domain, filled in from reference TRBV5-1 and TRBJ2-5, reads KAGVTQTPRYLIKTRGQQVTLSCSPISGHRSVSWYQQTPGQGLQFLFEYFSETQRNKGNFPGRFSGRQFSNSRSEMNVSTLELGDSALYLCASSLVIGPSQETQYFGPGTRLLVL.

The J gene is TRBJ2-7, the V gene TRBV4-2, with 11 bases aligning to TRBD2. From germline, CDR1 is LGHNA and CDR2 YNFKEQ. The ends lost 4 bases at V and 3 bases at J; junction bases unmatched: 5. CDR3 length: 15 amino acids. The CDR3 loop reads CASSRAGTSGYEQYF. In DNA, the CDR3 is TGTGCCAGCAGCCGAGCAGGGACTAGCGGCTACGAGCAGTACTTC.

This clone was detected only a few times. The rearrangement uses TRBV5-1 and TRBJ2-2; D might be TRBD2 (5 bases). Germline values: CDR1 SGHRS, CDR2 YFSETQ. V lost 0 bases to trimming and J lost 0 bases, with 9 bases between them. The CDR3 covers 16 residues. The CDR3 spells CASSLASGTNTGELFF. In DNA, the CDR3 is TGCGCCAGCAGCTTGGCCAGCGGCACGAACACCGGGGAGCTGTTTTTT.

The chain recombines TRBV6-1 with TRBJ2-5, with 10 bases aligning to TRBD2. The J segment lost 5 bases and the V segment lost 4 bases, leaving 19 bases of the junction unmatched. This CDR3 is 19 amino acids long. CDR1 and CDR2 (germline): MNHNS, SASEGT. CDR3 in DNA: TGTGCCAGCAGTGTGATGGCCGCGTCGAGCGGGAGGGCCGGGGAGACCCAGTACTTC. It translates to CASSVMAASSGRAGETQYF.

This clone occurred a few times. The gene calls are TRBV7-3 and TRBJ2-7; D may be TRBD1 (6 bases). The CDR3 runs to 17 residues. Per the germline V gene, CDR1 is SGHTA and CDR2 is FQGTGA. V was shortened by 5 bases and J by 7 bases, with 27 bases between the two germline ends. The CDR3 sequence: CASSQYLGAPLEEEQYF. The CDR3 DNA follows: TGTGCCAGCAGCCAATACCTGGGGGCCCCCTTGGAGGAAGAGCAGTACTTC.

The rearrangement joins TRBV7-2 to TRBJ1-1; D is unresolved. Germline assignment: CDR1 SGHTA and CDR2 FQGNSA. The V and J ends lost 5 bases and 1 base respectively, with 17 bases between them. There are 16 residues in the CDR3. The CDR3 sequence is CASSPTRAGANTEAFF. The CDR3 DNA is TGTGCCAGCAGCCCTACGAGGGCGGGAGCGAACACTGAAGCTTTCTTT.

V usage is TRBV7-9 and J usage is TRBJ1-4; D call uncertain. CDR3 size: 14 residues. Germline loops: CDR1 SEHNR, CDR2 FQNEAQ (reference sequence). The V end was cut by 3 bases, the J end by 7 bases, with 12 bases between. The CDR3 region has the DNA TGTGCCAGCAGCTTGAGAGGGAGCGGTGAAAAACTGTTTTTT. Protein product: CASSLRGSGEKLFF.